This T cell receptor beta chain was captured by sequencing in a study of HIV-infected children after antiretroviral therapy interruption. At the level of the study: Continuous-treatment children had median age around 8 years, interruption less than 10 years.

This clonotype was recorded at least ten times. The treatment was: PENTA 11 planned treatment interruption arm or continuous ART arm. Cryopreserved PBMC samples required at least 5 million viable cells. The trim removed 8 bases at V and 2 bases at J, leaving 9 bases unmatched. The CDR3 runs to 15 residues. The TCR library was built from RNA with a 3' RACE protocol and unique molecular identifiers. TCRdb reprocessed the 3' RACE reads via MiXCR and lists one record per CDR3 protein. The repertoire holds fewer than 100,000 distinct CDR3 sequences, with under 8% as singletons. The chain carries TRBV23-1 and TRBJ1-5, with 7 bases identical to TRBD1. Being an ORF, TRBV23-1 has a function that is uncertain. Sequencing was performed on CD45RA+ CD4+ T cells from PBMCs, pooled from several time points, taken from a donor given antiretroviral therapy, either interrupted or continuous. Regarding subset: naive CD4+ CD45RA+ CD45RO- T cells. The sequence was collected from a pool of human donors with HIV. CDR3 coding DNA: TGCGCCAGCCCCGAGGGGGCGAACGGCAATCAGCCCCAGCATTTT. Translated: CASPEGANGNQPQHF.